This T cell receptor (beta chain) was observed in a study of human T cells and chemical hapten exposure. Study overall: Patients, largely female, had alopecia areata, totalis or universalis. TCR yield per sample varied, mainly due to pooled library volumes.

A note on this clonotype: Its antigen is not known.

Germline CDR1 is DFQATT and CDR2 is SNEGSKA (reference sequence). The V end was cut by 2 bases, the J end by 2 bases, with 7 bases between. CDR3 size: 12 residues. Time point described: patch test 1, 2 weeks after DPC sensitization. The treatment: therapeutic diphenylcyclopropenone sensitization with weekly scalp DPC. TCRdb processed the RACE reads anew with MiXCR; each CDR3 protein has one entry. The sample contains 180,000 or so distinct CDR3 sequences, approximately 20% of which appear only once. Notes on the study in general: PT1 expanded TCR counts correlated positively with patch test score.

The sample was whole blood, taken in connection with sensitization to the hapten diphenylcyclopropenone (DPC). V usage is TRBV20-1 and J usage is TRBJ2-7, with D unresolved. The receptor was isolated from a woman aged 45 to 65 with alopecia areata. Some clones in this sample may be carry-over from other donors' samples. The CDR3 here is CSARPEPYEQYF. The DNA for the CDR3 is TGCAGTGCTAGACCGGAACCCTACGAGCAGTACTTC.